This TCR beta chain was found in a study of blood T cell repertoires in COVID-19. This CDR3 has 14 amino acids. V lost 4 bases to trimming and J lost 6 bases, with 12 bases between them. Per germline, CDR1 MGHDK and CDR2 SYGVNS. This table comes from immunoSEQ multiplex PCR, and its TCRdb copy is limited to in-frame clones, with some not included. This table has approximately 12,000 clones, around 83% appearing once. This clonotype was obtained from a man between 40 and 49 years old with active or convalescent COVID-19. The sequenced sample consisted of peripheral blood. This rearrangement joins TRBV25-1 to TRBJ2-2; D remains ambiguous. CDR3 in DNA: TGTGCCAGCAGTGGTCCTGCGGCGCCCGGGGAGCTGTTTTTT. It translates to CASSGPAAPGELFF. Full variable domain (outside the CDR3, taken from reference TRBV25-1 and TRBJ2-2): EADIYQTPRYLVIGTGKKITLECSQTMGHDKMYWYQQDPGMELHLIHYSYGVNSTEKGDLSSESTVSRIRTEHFPLTLESARPSHTSQYLCASSGPAAPGELFFGEGSRLTVL.